A selection of T cell receptor beta chains follows, all from one sample in a study of T cells in tuberculosis. Sequencing used immunoSEQ multiplex PCR; TCRdb keeps in-frame clones, though not all of them. The table has about 36,000 clones, nearly 95% seen once. The specimen sequenced was PBMCs. All receptors come from a donor aged 10-29 years with latent tuberculosis or without tuberculosis infection. Both conserved end residues are part of each CDR3. The order of the fields is D gene, V gene, J gene, clone size, CDR3 protein, CDR3 DNA. A D gene is named only where the DNA matches it firmly. Size is stated for part of the rows, as once, few or many counts, or as a class when the clone is expanded.

TRBD2	TRBV5-1	TRBJ2-3	-	CASSLARLAGGLDTQYF	TGCGCCAGCAGCTTGGCCCGCCTAGCGGGGGGGCTGGATACGCAGTATTTT
-	TRBV4-1	TRBJ2-1	-	CASSQATGDSYNEQFF	TGCGCCAGCAGCCAAGCTACGGGGGACTCCTACAATGAGCAGTTCTTC
-	TRBV9	TRBJ2-1	-	CASSQVISGEQFF	TGTGCCAGCAGCCAGGTTATTTCAGGTGAGCAGTTCTTC
-	TRBV19	TRBJ2-3	few	CASSIEWGGDTDTQYF	TGTGCCAGTAGTATCGAATGGGGAGGCGACACAGATACGCAGTATTTT
-	TRBV29-1	TRBJ1-2	-	CSAYPIGGFYGYTF	TGCAGCGCGTACCCCATAGGCGGGTTCTATGGCTACACCTTC
-	TRBV29-1	TRBJ2-3	-	CSVETGSTLTDTQYF	TGCAGCGTCGAAACCGGGTCTACTTTAACAGATACGCAGTATTTT
TRBD1	TRBV4-2	TRBJ1-3	once	CASTMTGGAVGNTIYF	TGTGCCAGCACCATGACAGGGGGCGCGGTAGGAAACACCATATATTTT
-	TRBV5-6	TRBJ1-2	-	CASSLFSYGYTF	TGTGCCAGCAGCTTGTTCAGTTATGGCTACACCTTC
TRBD1	TRBV7-3	TRBJ2-7	-	CATSRSPGGEQYF	TGTGCCACAAGCCGGTCGCCAGGGGGCGAGCAGTACTTC
-	TRBV5-6	TRBJ1-1	-	CASTPGLVNTEAFF	TGTGCCAGCACCCCAGGTTTGGTGAACACTGAAGCTTTCTTT
-	TRBV19	TRBJ2-7	-	CASSKGKIYEQYF	TGTGCCAGTAGTAAGGGGAAAATCTACGAGCAGTACTTC
-	TRBV19	TRBJ1-6	-	CASSIDTGFPPLHF	TGTGCCAGTAGTATAGACACCGGGTTTCCACCCCTCCACTTT
-	TRBV10-1	TRBJ2-1	once	CASNQLAPWTYNEQFF	TGCGCCAGCAACCAACTAGCCCCATGGACCTACAATGAGCAGTTCTTC
-	TRBV9	TRBJ1-3	-	CASSEGGGDGNTIYF	TGTGCCAGCAGCGAGGGTGGGGGGGATGGAAACACCATATATTTT
-	TRBV13	TRBJ1-1	once	CASSYMNTEAFF	TGTGCCAGCAGCTATATGAACACTGAAGCTTTCTTT
-	TRBV30	TRBJ2-1	-	CAWDGGKNEQFF	TGTGCCTGGGACGGGGGAAAGAATGAGCAGTTCTTC
-	TRBV27	TRBJ2-7	-	CASASPYEQYF	TGTGCCAGCGCGAGCCCCTACGAGCAGTACTTC
TRBD1	TRBV13	TRBJ2-7	-	CASSLLIGTESYEQYF	TGTGCCAGCAGCTTACTTATCGGGACAGAATCCTACGAGCAGTACTTC
TRBD2	TRBV6-1	TRBJ2-3	-	CASSVIAGGTDTQYF	TGTGCCAGCAGTGTGATAGCGGGGGGCACAGATACGCAGTATTTT
-	TRBV5-4	TRBJ1-3	-	CASSWGPPSSGNTIYF	TGTGCCAGCAGCTGGGGGCCACCGAGCTCTGGAAACACCATATATTTT
TRBD1	TRBV2	TRBJ1-2	-	CASSLRTGWDGYTF	TGTGCCAGCAGCCTCAGGACAGGTTGGGATGGCTACACCTTC
-	TRBV19	TRBJ1-4	-	CASTGSAATNEKLFF	TGTGCCAGTACAGGGTCGGCTGCAACTAATGAAAAACTGTTTTTT
-	TRBV18	TRBJ1-4	-	CASSPLGATNEKLFF	TGTGCCAGCTCACCACTTGGAGCAACTAATGAAAAACTGTTTTTT
TRBD1	TRBV7-3	TRBJ1-5	once	CASSLMWDRTNSNQPQHF	TGTGCCAGCAGCTTAATGTGGGACAGGACGAATAGCAATCAGCCCCAGCATTTT
TRBD1	TRBV6-5	TRBJ2-7	-	CASSYKTGAYEQYF	TGTGCCAGCAGTTACAAGACAGGGGCCTACGAGCAGTACTTC
-	TRBV4-1	TRBJ2-7	-	CASSQGLGQNEQYF	TGCGCCAGCAGCCAAGGCCTGGGGCAGAACGAGCAGTACTTC
-	TRBV2	TRBJ2-3	-	CASSPRASPDTQYF	TGTGCCAGCAGCCCGCGGGCCAGTCCAGATACGCAGTATTTT
-	TRBV10-3	TRBJ2-3	-	CAIFASGTDTQYF	TGTGCCATCTTCGCGTCGGGAACAGATACGCAGTATTTT
TRBD2	TRBV2	TRBJ2-1	-	CASSASSGGYYNEQFF	TGTGCCAGCAGTGCCTCTAGCGGGGGCTACTACAATGAGCAGTTCTTC
-	TRBV5-4	TRBJ2-5	-	CASSSRGEAETQYF	TGTGCCAGCAGCTCCAGGGGCGAGGCAGAGACCCAGTACTTC
TRBD1	TRBV27	TRBJ1-1	-	CASSLPKENRGVRNTEAFF	TGTGCCAGCAGTTTACCGAAGGAAAACAGGGGGGTGCGGAACACTGAAGCTTTCTTT
TRBD2	TRBV19	TRBJ2-1	-	CATLPVAGGPTGRLDEQFF	TGTGCCACCCTCCCGGTGGCGGGGGGGCCAACGGGGCGTTTGGATGAGCAGTTCTTC
TRBD1	TRBV7-2	TRBJ1-2	-	CASSYKTGEDFGYTF	TGTGCCAGCAGCTACAAGACAGGGGAAGATTTTGGCTACACCTTC
-	TRBV9	TRBJ2-1	-	CASSVDSRDEQFF	TGTGCCAGCAGCGTAGATAGCAGGGATGAGCAGTTCTTC
TRBD2	TRBV9	TRBJ2-3	once	CASSVSERGGTDTQYF	TGTGCCAGCAGCGTATCAGAGCGGGGGGGCACAGATACGCAGTATTTT
TRBD1	TRBV27	TRBJ1-1	-	CASSFLPIGTEEAFF	TGTGCCAGCAGTTTCTTGCCTATCGGGACAGAAGAAGCTTTCTTT
-	TRBV7-2	TRBJ1-2	-	CASSTRQDYGYTF	TGTGCCAGCAGCACCCGACAGGACTATGGCTACACCTTC
-	TRBV28	TRBJ1-2	-	CASTQGSNYGYTF	TGTGCCAGCACCCAGGGATCGAATTACGGCTACACCTTC
TRBD1	TRBV5-6	TRBJ2-5	-	CASSLWAGGFETQYF	TGTGCCAGCAGCTTGTGGGCAGGGGGTTTTGAGACCCAGTACTTC
TRBD1	TRBV19	TRBJ1-1	-	CASSIDMDRDFRNTEAFF	TGTGCCAGTAGTATAGATATGGACAGGGATTTTCGGAACACTGAAGCTTTCTTT
-	TRBV7-3	TRBJ1-5	-	CASSLTIFGGPSNQPQHF	TGTGCCAGCAGCTTAACTATTTTCGGGGGACCTAGCAATCAGCCCCAGCATTTT
-	TRBV7-2	TRBJ2-7	-	CASSPVSGEGYEQYF	TGTGCCAGCAGCCCCGTGTCAGGGGAGGGCTACGAGCAGTACTTC
TRBD1	TRBV7-9	TRBJ2-7	-	CASSSGTAKGVYEQYF	TGTGCCAGCAGCTCCGGGACAGCAAAAGGGGTCTACGAGCAGTACTTC
-	TRBV5-1	TRBJ1-2	-	CASSLDQVYGYTF	TGCGCCAGCAGCTTGGATCAGGTCTATGGCTACACCTTC
TRBD1	TRBV10-1	TRBJ2-2	-	CASSRLDRGAGGELFF	TGCGCCAGCAGTAGGTTGGACAGGGGTGCCGGGGGGGAGCTGTTTTTT
-	TRBV7-8	TRBJ2-7	-	CASSLGLGYDEQYF	TGTGCCAGCAGTTTAGGACTGGGTTACGACGAGCAGTACTTC
TRBD1	TRBV6-5	TRBJ1-6	few	CASGRTGGPSPLHF	TGTGCCAGCGGACGGACAGGGGGCCCTTCACCCCTCCACTTT
TRBD1	TRBV19	TRBJ1-1	-	CASSRGQGAEAFF	TGTGCCAGTAGTCGAGGACAGGGGGCTGAAGCTTTCTTT
-	TRBV5-6	TRBJ2-7	once	CASSLGWERASYEQYF	TGTGCCAGCAGCTTGGGTTGGGAGCGGGCCTCCTACGAGCAGTACTTC
-	TRBV25-1	TRBJ2-4	once	CASSESRGVRAKNIQYF	TGTGCCAGCAGTGAATCCAGGGGAGTAAGGGCCAAAAACATTCAGTACTTC